This is a list of T cell receptor beta chains from one sample in a study of blood T cell repertoires in COVID-19. Sequencing used immunoSEQ multiplex PCR; TCRdb keeps in-frame clones, though not all of them. The sample has about 170,000 clones; about 80% are singletons. Sequenced material: peripheral blood. These receptors originate from a human donor with acute or convalescent COVID-19. The donor label of this sample is uncertain. The CDR3 runs from the conserved cysteine through the conserved F or W.

J,length,V,CDR3
TRBJ1-1,13,TRBV7-3,CASSRDSNTEAFF
TRBJ2-1,14,TRBV28,CASSPGQGVGEQFF
TRBJ2-1,12,TRBV7-9,CASSQGTGEQFF
TRBJ1-4,16,TRBV4-2,CASSQSPAATNEKLFF
TRBJ2-2,15,TRBV5-4,CASSTMTGSAGELFF
TRBJ2-1,11,TRBV28,CASSSLNEQFF
TRBJ2-3,14,TRBV6-5,CASSYGRSTDTQYF
TRBJ2-1,15,TRBV2,CASSSSGLAGARGFF
TRBJ2-5,15,TRBV11-2,CASSLEGRGGETQYF
TRBJ1-5,14,TRBV10-2,CASSRDRGNQPQHF
TRBJ2-7,12,TRBV10-1,CASSDNRAEQYF
TRBJ2-7,13,TRBV30,CAWSPGGPYEQYF
TRBJ2-7,12,TRBV3-1/TRBV3-2,CASSQFIYEQYF
TRBJ1-2,14,TRBV7-3,CASSLTVAASGYTF